The entry below gives a single T cell receptor beta chain sequence along with its context. Its matching antigen is unknown. Described time point: baseline pretreatment blood. The treatment is: 15 Gy SBRT to primary tumor, nephrectomy 4 weeks later. These data originate in a study of radiation and T cells in renal cell carcinoma. The assay was immunoSEQ multiplex PCR, and TCRdb's table has in-frame clones only and misses some. The profile covers over 120,000 clones, with 70% to 90% appearing a single time and around 12% taken by the ten largest. CDR3 length: 12 amino acids. Trimming pared 4 bases from V and 6 bases from J, leaving 9 bases between. The germline gives CDR1 SEHNR, CDR2 FQNEAQ (reference sequence). Study-level results: From baseline, blood top tumor clonotypes peaked at 2 weeks post-radiation.

V is TRBV7-9 and J is TRBJ1-2, with a tentative D call TRBD1 (5 bases). This sequence was found in a woman between 50 and 59 years old with renal cell carcinoma. The material sequenced was blood, taken from a patient whose treatment included radiotherapy and nephrectomy. The CDR3 sequence is CASSYRQHGYTF. CDR3 bases: TGTGCCAGCAGCTACAGACAGCATGGCTACACCTTC.